This T cell receptor beta chain was identified in a study of long-term antiretroviral therapy in people with HIV. Study overall: The earliest specimens came about a decade ahead of the 2015 immediate-ART recommendation.

As concerns this clone: Its antigen is as yet unknown.

Samples held about 0.9-10 million cryopreserved PBMC before DNA extraction. Trimming cost V 6 bases and J 5 bases; bases outside gene matches: 7. From germline, CDR1 is MNHNS and CDR2 SASEGT. The CDR3 loop spans 14 amino acids. The authors ran the immunoSEQ assay, v3.0, at survey level. Assay used: immunoSEQ multiplex PCR; TCRdb lists only in-frame clones, some missing. Of about 32,000 clones listed, 94% are singletons. Study-level results: Post-ART samples showed increased diversity that remained below transplant donor control levels. Clones that had undergone expansion before ART dominated the repertoire at all time points.

This specimen was unsorted PBMCs, taken 4.1 years after starting antiretroviral therapy. The chain combines TRBV6-1 with TRBJ2-4; 7 bases agree with TRBD1. The receptor's source is a woman aged 45-60 years with HIV. CDR3 DNA: TGTGCCAGCAGATTCCGGGACAGAGAAAACATTCAGTACTTC. It translates to CASRFRDRENIQYF.